This TCR beta chain derives from a study of blood T cell repertoires in COVID-19. The CDR3 spans 16 residues. Germline-derived CDR1 and CDR2 are SGHRS and YFSETQ. Trimming took off 0 bases at V and 1 base at J, with 10 bases between the two ends. Profiling relied on immunoSEQ multiplex PCR, and the TCRdb table lists in-frame clones only, not all of them. This sample has just over 300,000 clones, with approximately 83% found just once. The sequencing sample was made of PBMCs or T cells enriched from blood (not recorded which). The receptor comes from a man aged 25 to 45 who had recovered from COVID-19. The chain links TRBV5-1 to TRBJ2-2, with D perhaps matching TRBD1 (6 bases). The CDR3 nucleotides read TGCGCCAGCAGCTTGGAAACAGGGAGGAACACCGGGGAGCTGTTTTTT. It yields the protein CASSLETGRNTGELFF.